This paragraph covers one T cell receptor beta chain sequence. Assay: immunoSEQ multiplex PCR; the TCRdb copy retains only in-frame clones and omits some. The data hold tens of thousands of clones, with roughly 86% observed a single time. This sample stems from a study of PD-L1 blockade in urothelial cancer. Study-level information: Blood was tested 3 weeks (second dose) and 6 weeks into treatment.

Time point reported: peripheral blood 6 weeks after treatment start. Each patient contributed between 1 and 8 total time points of blood mononuclear cells, pretreatment and during treatment. Germline values: CDR1 MNHNS, CDR2 SASEGT. There are 13 residues in the CDR3. V was pared by 3 bases and J by 7 bases, with 13 bases between. Sample: PBMCs, taken around atezolizumab (anti-PD-L1) treatment. The chain is built from TRBV6-1 and TRBJ2-7; possible D gene TRBD2, 7 bases. The TCR sequence derives from a man in his sixties with urothelial cancer. The chain's CDR3 is CASSEARGGEQYF. CDR3 coding DNA: TGTGCCAGCAGTGAGGCCAGGGGAGGGGAGCAGTACTTC.